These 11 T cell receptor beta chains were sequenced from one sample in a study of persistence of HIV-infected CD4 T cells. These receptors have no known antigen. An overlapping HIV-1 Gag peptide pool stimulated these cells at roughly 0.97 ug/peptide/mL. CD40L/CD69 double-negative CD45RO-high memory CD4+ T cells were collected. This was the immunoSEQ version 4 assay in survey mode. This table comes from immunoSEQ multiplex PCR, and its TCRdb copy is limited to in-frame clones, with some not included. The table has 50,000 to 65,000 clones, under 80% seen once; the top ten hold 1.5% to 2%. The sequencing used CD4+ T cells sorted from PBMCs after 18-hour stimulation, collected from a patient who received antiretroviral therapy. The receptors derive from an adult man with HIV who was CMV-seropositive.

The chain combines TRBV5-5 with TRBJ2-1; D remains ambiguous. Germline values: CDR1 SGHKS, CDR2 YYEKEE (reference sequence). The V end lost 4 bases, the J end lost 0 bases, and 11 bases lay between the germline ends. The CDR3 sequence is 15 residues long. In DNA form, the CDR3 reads TGTGCCAGCAGCCTTAGGCTGAACTCCTACAATGAGCAGTTCTTC. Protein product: CASSLRLNSYNEQFF.

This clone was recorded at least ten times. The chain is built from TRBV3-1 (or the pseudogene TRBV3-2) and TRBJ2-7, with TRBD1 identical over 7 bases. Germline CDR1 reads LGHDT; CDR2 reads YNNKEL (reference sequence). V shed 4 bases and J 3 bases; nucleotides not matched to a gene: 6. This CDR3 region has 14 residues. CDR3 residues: CASSPGTVIYEQYF. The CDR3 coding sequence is TGTGCCAGCAGCCCCGGGACAGTGATCTACGAGCAGTACTTC.

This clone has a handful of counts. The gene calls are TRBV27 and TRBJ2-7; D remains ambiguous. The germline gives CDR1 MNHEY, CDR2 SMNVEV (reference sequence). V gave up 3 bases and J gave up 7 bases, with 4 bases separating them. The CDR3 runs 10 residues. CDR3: CASSLGEQYF. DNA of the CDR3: TGTGCCAGCAGTTTGGGGGAGCAGTACTTC.

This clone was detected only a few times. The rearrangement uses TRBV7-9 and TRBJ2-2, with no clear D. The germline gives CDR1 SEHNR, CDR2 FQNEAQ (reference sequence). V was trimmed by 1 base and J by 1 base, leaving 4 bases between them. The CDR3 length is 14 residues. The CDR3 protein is CASSLVRNTGELFF. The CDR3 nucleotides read TGTGCCAGCAGCTTAGTAAGGAACACCGGGGAGCTGTTTTTT.

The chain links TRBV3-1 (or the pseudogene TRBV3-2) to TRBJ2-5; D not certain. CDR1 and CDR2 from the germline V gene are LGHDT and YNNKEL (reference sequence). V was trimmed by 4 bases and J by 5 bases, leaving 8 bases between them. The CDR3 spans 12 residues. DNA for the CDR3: TGTGCCAGCAGCCCTCTTGGGGAGACCCAGTACTTC. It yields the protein CASSPLGETQYF.

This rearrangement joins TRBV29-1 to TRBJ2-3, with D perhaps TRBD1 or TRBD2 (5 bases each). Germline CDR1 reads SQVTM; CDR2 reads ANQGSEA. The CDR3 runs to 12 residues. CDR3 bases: TGCGGGGCCGGGGCCGGGACAGATACGCAGTATTTT. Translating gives CGAGAGTDTQYF.

CDR3 sequence (DNA): TGTGCCAGCAGTGAATGGGGGTCCGGGACAGGGGACTACGAGCAGTACTTC. Translating gives CASSEWGSGTGDYEQYF. The rearrangement uses TRBV25-1 and TRBJ2-7; TRBD1 agrees at 10 bases. The CDR3 totals 17 residues. J lost 3 bases, V lost 1 base, and 9 bases had no gene match. Germline loops: CDR1 MGHDK, CDR2 SYGVNS.

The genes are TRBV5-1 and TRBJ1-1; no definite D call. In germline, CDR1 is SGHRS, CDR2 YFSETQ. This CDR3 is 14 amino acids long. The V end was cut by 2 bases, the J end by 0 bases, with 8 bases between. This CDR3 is CASSFEGMNTEAFF. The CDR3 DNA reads TGCGCCAGCAGCTTTGAGGGAATGAACACTGAAGCTTTCTTT. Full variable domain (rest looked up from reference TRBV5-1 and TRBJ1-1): KAGVTQTPRYLIKTRGQQVTLSCSPISGHRSVSWYQQTPGQGLQFLFEYFSETQRNKGNFPGRFSGRQFSNSRSEMNVSTLELGDSALYLCASSFEGMNTEAFFGQGTRLTVV.

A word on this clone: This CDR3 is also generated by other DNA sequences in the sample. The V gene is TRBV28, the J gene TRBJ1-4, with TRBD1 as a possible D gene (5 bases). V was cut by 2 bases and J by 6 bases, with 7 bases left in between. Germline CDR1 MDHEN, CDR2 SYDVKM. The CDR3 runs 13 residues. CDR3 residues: CASSLGGDEKLFF. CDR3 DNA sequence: TGTGCCAGCAGTTTAGGAGGGGATGAAAAACTGTTTTTT.

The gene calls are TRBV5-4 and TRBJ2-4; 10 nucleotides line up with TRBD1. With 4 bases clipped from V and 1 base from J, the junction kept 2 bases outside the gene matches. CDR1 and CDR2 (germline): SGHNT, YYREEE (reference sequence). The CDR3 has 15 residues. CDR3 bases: TGTGCCAGCAGCCGACAGGGGGCGGCCAAAAACATTCAGTACTTC. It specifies CASSRQGAAKNIQYF.

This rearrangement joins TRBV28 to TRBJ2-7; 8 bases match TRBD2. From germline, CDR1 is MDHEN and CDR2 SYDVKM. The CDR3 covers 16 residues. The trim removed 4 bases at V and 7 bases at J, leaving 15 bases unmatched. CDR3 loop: CASSSWTSKGTREQYF. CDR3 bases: TGTGCCAGCAGTTCCTGGACTAGCAAGGGTACGAGGGAGCAGTACTTC.